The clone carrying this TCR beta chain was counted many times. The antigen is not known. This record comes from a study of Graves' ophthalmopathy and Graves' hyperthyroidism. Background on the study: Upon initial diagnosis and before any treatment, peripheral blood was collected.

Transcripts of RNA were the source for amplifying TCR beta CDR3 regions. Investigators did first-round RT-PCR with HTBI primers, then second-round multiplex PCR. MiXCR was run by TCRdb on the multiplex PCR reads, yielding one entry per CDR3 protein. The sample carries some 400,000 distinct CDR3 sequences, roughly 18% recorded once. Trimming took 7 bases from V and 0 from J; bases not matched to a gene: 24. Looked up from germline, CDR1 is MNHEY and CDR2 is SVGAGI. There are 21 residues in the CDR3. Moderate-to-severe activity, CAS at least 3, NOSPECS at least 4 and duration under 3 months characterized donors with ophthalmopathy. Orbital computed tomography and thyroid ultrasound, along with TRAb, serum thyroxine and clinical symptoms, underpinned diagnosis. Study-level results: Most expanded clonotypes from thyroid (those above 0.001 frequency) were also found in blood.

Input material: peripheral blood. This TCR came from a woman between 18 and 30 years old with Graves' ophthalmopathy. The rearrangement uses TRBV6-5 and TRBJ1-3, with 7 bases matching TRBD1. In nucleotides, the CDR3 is TGTGCCAGCAAGGGGTATGAGACAGGGCTTCCCGGGGACCTCTCTGGAAACACCATATATTTT. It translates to CASKGYETGLPGDLSGNTIYF.